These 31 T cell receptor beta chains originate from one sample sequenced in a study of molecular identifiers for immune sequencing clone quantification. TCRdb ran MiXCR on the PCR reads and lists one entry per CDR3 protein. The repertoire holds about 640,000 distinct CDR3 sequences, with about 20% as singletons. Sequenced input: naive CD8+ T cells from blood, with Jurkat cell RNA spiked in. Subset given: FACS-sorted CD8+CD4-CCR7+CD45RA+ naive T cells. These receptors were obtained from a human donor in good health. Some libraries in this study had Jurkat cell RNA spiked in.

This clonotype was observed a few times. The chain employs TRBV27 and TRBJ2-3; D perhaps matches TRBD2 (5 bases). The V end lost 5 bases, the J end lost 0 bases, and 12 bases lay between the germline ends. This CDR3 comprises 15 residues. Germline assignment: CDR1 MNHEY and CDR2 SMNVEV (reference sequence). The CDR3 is CASSPTSFSTDTQYF. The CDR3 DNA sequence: TGTGCCAGCAGTCCTACTAGTTTTAGCACAGATACGCAGTATTTT.

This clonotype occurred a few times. The CDR3 DNA reads as TGCGCCAGCAGCCAAGAAACAGGTGTTGGGGCGTACTATGGCTACACCTTC. Protein sequence: CASSQETGVGAYYGYTF. The chain recombines TRBV4-3 with TRBJ1-2; a weak D match, TRBD1 (5 bases). The CDR3 has 17 residues. The germline gives CDR1 LGHNA, CDR2 YSLEER. The V gene lost 0 bases and the J gene lost 3 bases, with 17 bases spanning the gap.

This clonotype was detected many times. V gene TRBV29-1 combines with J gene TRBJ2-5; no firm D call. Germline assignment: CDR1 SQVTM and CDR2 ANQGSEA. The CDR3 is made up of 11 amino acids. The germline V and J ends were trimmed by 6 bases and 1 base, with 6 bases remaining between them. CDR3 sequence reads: CSVPLQETQYF. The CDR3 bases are TGCAGCGTCCCGCTCCAAGAGACCCAGTACTTC.

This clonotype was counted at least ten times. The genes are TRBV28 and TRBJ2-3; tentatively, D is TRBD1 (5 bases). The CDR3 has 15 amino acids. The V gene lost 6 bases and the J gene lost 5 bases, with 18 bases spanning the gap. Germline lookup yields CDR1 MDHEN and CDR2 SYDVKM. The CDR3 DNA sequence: TGTGCCAGCAGGGGTGAGGACATACCAGGAGATACGCAGTATTTT. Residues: CASRGEDIPGDTQYF.

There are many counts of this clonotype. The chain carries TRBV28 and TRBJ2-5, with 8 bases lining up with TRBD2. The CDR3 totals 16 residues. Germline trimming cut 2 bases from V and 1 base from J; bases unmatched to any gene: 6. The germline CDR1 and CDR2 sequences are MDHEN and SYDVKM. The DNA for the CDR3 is TGTGCCAGCAGTTTAGAAGGCGGGGGGATCCAAGAGACCCAGTACTTC. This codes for CASSLEGGGIQETQYF. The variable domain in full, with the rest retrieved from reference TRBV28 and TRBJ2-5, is DVKVTQSSRYLVKRTGEKVFLECVQDMDHENMFWYRQDPGLGLRLIYFSYDVKMKEKGDIPEGYSVSREKKERFSLILESASTNQTSMYLCASSLEGGGIQETQYFGPGTRLLVL.

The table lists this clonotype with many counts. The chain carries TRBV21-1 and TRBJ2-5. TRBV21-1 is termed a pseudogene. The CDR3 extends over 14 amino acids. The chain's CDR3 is CASLLRGSKETQYF. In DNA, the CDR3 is TGTGCCAGCCTCCTAAGGGGGTCCAAAGAGACCCAGTACTTC.

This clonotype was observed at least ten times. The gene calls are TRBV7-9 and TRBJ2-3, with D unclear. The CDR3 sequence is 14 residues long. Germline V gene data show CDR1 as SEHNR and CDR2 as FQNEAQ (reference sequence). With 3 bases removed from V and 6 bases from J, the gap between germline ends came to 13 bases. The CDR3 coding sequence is TGTGCCAGCAGCTTCTTTGGGCTTCAGGATACGCAGTATTTT. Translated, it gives CASSFFGLQDTQYF.

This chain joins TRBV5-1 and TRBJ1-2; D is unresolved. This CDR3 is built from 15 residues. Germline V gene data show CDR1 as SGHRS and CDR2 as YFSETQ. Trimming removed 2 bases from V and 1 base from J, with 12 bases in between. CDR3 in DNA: TGCGCCAGCAGCTTATCACAGAATATTAACTATGGCTACACCTTC. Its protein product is CASSLSQNINYGYTF.

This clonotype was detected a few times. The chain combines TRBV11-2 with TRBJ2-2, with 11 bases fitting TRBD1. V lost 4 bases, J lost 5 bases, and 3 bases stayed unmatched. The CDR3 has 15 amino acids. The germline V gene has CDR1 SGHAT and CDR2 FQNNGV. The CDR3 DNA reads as TGTGCCAGCAGCTCCGGGACAGGGGGTACCGGGGAGCTGTTTTTT. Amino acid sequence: CASSSGTGGTGELFF.

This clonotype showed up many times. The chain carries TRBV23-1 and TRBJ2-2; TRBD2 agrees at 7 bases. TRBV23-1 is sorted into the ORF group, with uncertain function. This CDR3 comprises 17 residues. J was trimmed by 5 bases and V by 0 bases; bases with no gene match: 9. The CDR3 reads CASSQSPGRPRTGELFF. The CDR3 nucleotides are TGCGCCAGCAGTCAATCACCCGGGAGGCCCCGGACCGGGGAGCTGTTTTTT.

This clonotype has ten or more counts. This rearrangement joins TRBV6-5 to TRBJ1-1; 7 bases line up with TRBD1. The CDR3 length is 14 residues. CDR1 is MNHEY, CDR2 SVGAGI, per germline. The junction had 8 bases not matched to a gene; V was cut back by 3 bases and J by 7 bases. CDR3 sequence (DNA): TGTGCCAGCAGTTATAACCAGGGGGGGGGTGAAGCTTTCTTT. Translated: CASSYNQGGGEAFF.

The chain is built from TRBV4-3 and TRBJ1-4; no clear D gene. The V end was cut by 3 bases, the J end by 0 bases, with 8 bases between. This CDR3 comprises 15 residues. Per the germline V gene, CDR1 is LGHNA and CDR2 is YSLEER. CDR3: CASSHRLSTNEKLFF. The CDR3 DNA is TGCGCCAGCAGCCATCGGCTTTCAACTAATGAAAAACTGTTTTTT.

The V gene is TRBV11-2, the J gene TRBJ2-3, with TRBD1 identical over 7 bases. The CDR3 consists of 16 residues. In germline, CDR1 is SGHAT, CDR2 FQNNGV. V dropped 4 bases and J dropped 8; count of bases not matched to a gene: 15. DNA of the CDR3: TGTGCCAGCAGCTGGGGGCGAAGGGGGCCAGAAGGTACGCAGTATTTT. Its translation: CASSWGRRGPEGTQYF.

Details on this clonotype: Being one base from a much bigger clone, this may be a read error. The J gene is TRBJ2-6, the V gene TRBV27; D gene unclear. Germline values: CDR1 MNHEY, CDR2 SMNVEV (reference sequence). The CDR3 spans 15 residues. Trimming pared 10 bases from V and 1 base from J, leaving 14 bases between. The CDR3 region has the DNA TGTGCCAACAGACCGAGAATTTCTGGGGCCAACGTCCTGACTTTC. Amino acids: CANRPRISGANVLTF.

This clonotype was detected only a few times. Here the CDR3 DNA reads TGTGCCAGCAGTGAAGGTGGGGGTGGCGCCTACGAGCAGTACTTC. Its protein product is CASSEGGGGAYEQYF. V and J are TRBV2 and TRBJ2-7; D may correspond to TRBD1 or TRBD2 (5 bases each). V lost 1 base and J lost 2, with 12 bases in between. Germline CDR1 is SNHLY and CDR2 is FYNNEI. This CDR3 has 15 residues.

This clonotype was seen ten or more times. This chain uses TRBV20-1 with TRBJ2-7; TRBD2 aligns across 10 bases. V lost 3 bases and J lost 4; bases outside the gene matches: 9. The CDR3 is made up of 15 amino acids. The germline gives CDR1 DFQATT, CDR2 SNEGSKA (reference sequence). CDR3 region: CSARRKGSGRYEQYF. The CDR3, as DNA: TGCAGTGCTAGGAGGAAGGGTAGCGGGAGGTACGAGCAGTACTTC.

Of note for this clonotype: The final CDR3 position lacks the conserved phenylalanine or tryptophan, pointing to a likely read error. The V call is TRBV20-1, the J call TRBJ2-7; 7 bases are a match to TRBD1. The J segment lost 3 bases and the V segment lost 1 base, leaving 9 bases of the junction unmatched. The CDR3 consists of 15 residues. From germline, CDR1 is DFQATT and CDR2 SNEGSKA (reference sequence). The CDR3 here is CSARGMGQPNYEQYL. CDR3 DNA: TGCAGTGCTAGAGGTATGGGACAGCCTAACTACGAGCAGTACCTC.

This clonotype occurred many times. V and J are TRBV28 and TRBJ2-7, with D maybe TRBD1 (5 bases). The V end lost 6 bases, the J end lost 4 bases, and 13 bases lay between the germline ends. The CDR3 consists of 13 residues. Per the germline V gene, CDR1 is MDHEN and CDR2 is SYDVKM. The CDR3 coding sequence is TGTGCCAGCAGCTTACCCCAGGGTTACGAGCAGTACTTC. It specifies CASSLPQGYEQYF.

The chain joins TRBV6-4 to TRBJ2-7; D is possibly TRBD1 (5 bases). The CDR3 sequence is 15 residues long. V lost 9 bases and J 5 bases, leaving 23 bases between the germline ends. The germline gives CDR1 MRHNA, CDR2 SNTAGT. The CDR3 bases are TGTGCCAGGATCGTTCCTGGGGCTGGGGCCGACGAGCAGTACTTC. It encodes CARIVPGAGADEQYF.

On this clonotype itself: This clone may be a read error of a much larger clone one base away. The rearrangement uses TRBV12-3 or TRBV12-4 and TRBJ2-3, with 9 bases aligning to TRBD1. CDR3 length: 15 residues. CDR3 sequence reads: CAGSLETGGRDTQYF. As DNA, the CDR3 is TGTGCCGGCAGTTTAGAGACAGGGGGTAGGGATACGCAGTATTTT.

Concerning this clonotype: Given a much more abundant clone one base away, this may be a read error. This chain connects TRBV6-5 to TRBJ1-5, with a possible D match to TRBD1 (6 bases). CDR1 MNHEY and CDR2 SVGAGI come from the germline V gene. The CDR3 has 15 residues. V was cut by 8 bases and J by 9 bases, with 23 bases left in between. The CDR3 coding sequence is TGTGCCAGCGGCAAATACAGGGAACTGGCAGGGCCCCAGCATTTT. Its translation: CASGKYRELAGPQHF.

Here the CDR3 reads CSARDLAPRGLRLDEQFF. The CDR3 DNA reads as TGCAGTGCTAGAGATCTCGCTCCACGCGGGCTACGGTTGGATGAGCAGTTCTTC. The chain has TRBV20-1 and TRBJ2-1; the D gene is possibly TRBD2 (5 bases). CDR1 and CDR2 (germline): DFQATT, SNEGSKA (reference sequence). The germline V and J ends were trimmed by 0 bases and 8 bases, with 26 bases remaining between them. The CDR3 extends over 18 amino acids.

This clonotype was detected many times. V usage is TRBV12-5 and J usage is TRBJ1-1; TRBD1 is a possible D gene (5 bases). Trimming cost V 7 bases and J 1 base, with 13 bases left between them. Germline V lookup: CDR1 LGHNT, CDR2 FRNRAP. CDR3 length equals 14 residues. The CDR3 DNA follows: TGTGCTAGTGTCGACAGCATGGCGAACACTGAAGCTTTCTTT. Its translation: CASVDSMANTEAFF.

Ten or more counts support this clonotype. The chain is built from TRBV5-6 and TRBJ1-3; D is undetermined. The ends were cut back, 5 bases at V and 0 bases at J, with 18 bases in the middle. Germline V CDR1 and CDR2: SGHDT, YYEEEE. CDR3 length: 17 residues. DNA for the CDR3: TGTGCCAGCAGTACTGCCTCCTTCCCTCCCTCTGGAAACACCATATATTTT. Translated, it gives CASSTASFPPSGNTIYF.

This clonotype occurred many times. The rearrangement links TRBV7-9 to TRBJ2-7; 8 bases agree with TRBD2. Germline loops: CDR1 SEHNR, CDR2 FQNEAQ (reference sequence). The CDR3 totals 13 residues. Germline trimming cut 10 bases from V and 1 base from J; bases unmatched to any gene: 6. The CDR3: CATQRGQSYEQYF. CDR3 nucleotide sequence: TGTGCCACCCAGCGGGGGCAATCCTACGAGCAGTACTTC.

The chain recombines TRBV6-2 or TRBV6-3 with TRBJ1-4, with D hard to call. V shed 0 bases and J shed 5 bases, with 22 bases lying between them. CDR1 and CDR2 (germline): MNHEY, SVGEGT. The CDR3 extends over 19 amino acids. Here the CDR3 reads CASSYSNQDDTISNEKLFF. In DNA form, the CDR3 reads TGTGCCAGCAGTTACTCGAATCAGGACGACACGATTTCCAATGAAAAACTGTTTTTT.

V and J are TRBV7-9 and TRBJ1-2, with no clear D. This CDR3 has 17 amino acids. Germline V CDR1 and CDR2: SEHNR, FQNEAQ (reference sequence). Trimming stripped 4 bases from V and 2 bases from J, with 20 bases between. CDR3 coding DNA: TGTGCCAGCAGCTCGCCAATTACAGTCAACCCAAACTATGGCTACACCTTC. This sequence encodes CASSSPITVNPNYGYTF.

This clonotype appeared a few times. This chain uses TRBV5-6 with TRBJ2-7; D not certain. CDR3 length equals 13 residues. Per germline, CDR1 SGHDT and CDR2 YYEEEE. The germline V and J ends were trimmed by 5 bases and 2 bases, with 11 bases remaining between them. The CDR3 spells CASSSDQAYEQYF. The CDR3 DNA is TGTGCCAGCAGTTCCGACCAAGCCTACGAGCAGTACTTC.

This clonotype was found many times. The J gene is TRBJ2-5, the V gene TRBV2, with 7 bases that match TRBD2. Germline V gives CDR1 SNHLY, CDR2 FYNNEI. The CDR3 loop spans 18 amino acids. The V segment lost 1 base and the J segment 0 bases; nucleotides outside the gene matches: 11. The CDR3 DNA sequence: TGTGCCAGCAGTGAAGAAGTAGGACGGCGGGAGTACCAAGAGACCCAGTACTTC. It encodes CASSEEVGRREYQETQYF.

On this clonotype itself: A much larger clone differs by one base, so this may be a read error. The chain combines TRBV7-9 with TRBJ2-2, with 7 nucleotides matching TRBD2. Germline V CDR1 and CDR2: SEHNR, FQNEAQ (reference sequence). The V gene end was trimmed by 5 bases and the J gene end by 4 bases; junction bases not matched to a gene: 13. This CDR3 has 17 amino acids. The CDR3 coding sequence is TGTGCCAGCAGCCCGGACGGGGGGTTGGCGAGCACCGGGGAGCTGTTTTTT. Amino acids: CASSPDGGLASTGELFF.

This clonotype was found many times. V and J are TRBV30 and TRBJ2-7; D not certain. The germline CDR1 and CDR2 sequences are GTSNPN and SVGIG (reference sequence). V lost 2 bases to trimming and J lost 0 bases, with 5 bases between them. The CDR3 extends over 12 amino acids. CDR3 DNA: TGTGCCTGGAGTCGGAGCTCCTACGAGCAGTACTTC. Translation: CAWSRSSYEQYF.